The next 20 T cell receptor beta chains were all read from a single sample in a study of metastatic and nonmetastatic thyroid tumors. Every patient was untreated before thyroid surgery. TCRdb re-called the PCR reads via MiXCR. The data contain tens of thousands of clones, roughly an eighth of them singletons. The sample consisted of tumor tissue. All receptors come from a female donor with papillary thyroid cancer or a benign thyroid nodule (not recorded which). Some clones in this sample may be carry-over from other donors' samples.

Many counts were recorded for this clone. DNA for the CDR3: TGCGCCAGCAGTGAGGACCACCAAGTCGGTGAGCAGTTCTTC. The encoded protein is CASSEDHQVGEQFF. The chain carries TRBV10-1 and TRBJ2-1; D ambiguous. The germline V and J ends were trimmed by 2 bases and 9 bases, with 14 bases remaining between them. This CDR3 is 14 amino acids long. Germline V lookup: CDR1 WNHNN, CDR2 SYGVQD (reference sequence).

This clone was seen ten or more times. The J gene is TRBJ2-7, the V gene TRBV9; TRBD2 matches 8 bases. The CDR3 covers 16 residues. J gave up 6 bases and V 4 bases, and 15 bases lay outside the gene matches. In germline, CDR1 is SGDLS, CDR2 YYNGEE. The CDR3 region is CASSSRPGLAYGEQYF. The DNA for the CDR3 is TGTGCCAGCAGCAGCCGACCTGGACTAGCTTACGGCGAGCAGTACTTC.

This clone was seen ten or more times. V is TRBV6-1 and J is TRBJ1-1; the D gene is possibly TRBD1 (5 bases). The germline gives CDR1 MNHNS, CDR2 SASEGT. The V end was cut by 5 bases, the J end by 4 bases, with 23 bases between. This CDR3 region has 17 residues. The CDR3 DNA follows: TGTGCCAGCAGTTCACCGGAACAGACCCGGCAGGGCACTGAAGCTTTCTTT. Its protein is CASSSPEQTRQGTEAFF.

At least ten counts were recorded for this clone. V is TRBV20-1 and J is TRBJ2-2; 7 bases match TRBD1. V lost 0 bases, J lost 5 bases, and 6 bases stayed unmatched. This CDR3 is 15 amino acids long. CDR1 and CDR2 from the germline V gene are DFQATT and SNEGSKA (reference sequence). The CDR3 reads CSARDTDRSTGELFF. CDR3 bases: TGCAGTGCTAGAGACACGGACAGGTCGACCGGGGAGCTGTTTTTT.

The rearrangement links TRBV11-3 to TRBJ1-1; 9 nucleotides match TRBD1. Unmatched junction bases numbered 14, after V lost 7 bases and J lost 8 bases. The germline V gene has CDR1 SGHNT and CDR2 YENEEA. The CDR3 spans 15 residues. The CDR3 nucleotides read TGTGCCAGCACCCCATGGACAGGGGTAGAGACCGAAGCTTTCTTT. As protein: CASTPWTGVETEAFF.

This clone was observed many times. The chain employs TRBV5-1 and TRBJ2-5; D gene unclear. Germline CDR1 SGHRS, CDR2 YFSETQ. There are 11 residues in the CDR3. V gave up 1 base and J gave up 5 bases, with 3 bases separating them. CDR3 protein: CASSLSETQYF. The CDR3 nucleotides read TGCGCCAGCAGCTTGTCGGAGACCCAGTACTTC.

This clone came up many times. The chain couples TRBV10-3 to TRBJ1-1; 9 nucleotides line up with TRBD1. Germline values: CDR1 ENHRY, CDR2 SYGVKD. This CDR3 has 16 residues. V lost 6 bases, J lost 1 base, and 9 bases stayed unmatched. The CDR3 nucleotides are TGTGCCATCAGCGCCCTGGGGGGACAGGGGAACACTGAAGCTTTCTTT. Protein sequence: CAISALGGQGNTEAFF.

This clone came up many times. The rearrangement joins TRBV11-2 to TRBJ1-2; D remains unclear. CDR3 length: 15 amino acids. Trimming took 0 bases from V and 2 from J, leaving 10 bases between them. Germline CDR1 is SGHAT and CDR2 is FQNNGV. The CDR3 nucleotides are TGTGCCAGCAGCTTAGATCCAGGAGGGAACTATGGCTACACCTTC. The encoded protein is CASSLDPGGNYGYTF.

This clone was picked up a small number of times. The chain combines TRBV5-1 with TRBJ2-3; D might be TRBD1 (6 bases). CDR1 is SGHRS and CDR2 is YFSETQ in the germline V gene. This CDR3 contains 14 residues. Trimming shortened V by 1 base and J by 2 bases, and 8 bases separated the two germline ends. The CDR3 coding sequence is TGCGCCAGCAGCTTGTTGGGGGCCACAGATACGCAGTATTTT. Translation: CASSLLGATDTQYF.

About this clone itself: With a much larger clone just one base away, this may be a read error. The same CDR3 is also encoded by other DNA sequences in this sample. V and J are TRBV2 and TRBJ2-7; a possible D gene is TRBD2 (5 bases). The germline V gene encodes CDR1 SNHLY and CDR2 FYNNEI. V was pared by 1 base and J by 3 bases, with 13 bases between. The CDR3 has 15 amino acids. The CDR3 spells CASSEEGTRGYEQYF. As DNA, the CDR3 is TGTGCCAGCAGTGAAGAAGGTACTAGAGGCTACGAGCAGTACTTC. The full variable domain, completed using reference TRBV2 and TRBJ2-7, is EPEVTQTPSHQVTQMGQEVILRCVPISNHLYFYWYRQILGQKVEFLVSFYNNEISEKSEIFDDQFSVERPDGSNFTLKIRSTKLEDSAMYFCASSEEGTRGYEQYFGPGTRLTVT.

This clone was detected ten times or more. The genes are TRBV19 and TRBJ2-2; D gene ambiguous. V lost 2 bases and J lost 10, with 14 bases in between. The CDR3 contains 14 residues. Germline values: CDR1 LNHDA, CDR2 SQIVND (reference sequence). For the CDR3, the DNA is TGTGCCAGTAGTATATTATCCTCATCGGAGGAGCTGTTTTTT. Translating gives CASSILSSSEELFF.

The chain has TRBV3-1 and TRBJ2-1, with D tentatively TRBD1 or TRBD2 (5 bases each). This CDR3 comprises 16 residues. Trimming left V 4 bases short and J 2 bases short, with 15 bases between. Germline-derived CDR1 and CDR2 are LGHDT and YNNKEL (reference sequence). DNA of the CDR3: TGTGCCAGCAGCCCAACGCTGGGACGAACCTACAATGAGCAGTTCTTC. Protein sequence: CASSPTLGRTYNEQFF.

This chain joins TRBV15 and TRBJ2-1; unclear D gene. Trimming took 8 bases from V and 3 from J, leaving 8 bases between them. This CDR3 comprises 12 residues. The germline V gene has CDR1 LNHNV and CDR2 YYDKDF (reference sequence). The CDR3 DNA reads TGTGCCACCGGGGAACACTACAATGAGCAGTTCTTC. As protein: CATGEHYNEQFF.

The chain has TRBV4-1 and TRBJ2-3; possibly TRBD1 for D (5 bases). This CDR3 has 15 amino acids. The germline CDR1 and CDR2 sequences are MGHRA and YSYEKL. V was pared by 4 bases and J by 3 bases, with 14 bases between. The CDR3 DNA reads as TGCGCCAGCAGCCCCGAATGGCAGGGAACAGATACGCAGTATTTT. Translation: CASSPEWQGTDTQYF.

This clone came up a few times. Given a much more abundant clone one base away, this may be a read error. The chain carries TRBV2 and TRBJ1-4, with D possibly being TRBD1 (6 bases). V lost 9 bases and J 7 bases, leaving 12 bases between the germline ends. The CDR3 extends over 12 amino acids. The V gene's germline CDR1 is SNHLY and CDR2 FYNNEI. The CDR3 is CARGTIPEKLFF. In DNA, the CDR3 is TGTGCCAGAGGGACAATCCCTGAAAAACTGTTTTTT.

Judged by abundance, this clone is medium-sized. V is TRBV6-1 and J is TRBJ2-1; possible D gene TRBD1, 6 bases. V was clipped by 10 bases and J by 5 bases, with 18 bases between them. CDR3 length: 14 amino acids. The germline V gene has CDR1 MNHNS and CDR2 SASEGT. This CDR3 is CATHGTRSNNEQFF. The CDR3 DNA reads TGTGCCACCCACGGGACACGTTCCAACAATGAGCAGTTCTTC.

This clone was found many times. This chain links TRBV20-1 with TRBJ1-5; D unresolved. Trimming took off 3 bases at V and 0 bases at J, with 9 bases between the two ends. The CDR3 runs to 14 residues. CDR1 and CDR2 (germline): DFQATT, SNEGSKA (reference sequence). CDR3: CSASMAYSNQPQHF. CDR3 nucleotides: TGCAGTGCTAGTATGGCTTATAGCAATCAGCCCCAGCATTTT.

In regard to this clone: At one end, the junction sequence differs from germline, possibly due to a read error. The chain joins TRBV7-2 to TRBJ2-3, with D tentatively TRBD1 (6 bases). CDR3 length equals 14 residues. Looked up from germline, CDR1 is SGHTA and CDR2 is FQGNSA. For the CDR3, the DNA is TGTGTCAGCAGCCCTGGACAGCTGACAGATACGCAGTATTTT. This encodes CVSSPGQLTDTQYF.

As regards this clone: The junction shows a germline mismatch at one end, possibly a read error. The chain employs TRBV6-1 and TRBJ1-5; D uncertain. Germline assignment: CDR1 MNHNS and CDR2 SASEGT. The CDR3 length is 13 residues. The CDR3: CASGGLGNQPQHF. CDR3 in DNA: TGTGCCAGCGGCGGATTGGGCAATCAGCCCCAACATTTT.

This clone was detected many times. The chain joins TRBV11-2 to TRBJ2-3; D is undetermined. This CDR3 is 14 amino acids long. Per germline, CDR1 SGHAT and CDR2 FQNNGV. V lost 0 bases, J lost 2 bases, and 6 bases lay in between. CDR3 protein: CASSLEVFTDTQYF. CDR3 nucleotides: TGTGCCAGCAGCTTAGAGGTCTTCACAGATACGCAGTATTTT.